These 25 T cell receptor beta chains share one sample of origin, sequenced in a study of blood T cell repertoires in COVID-19 (dated by TCRdb to 2019 to 2021). The library was obtained by the immunoSEQ multiplex PCR assay. Held by TCRdb, this immuneACCESS table contains in-frame sequences only and omits some clones. Under half of the omission traces to an unresolved V gene where checked; the cause of the rest is unknown. Present in this sample are fewer than 150,000 clones, 70% to 90% of which were seen just once. 15% to 20% of the sample goes to the ten largest clones. Sequencing was performed on peripheral blood. The receptors originated from a woman aged 45 to 65 who had recovered from COVID-19.

The chain links TRBV19 to TRBJ2-1, with a weak D call TRBD1 (5 bases). Germline-derived CDR1 and CDR2 are LNHDA and SQIVND (reference sequence). The V end lost 3 bases, the J end lost 9 bases, and 15 bases lay between the germline ends. The CDR3 sequence is 14 residues long. In nucleotides, the CDR3 is TGTGCCAGTAGTATCCCGCAGGGCGGCGGTGAGCAGTTCTTC. Translating gives CASSIPQGGGEQFF.

This chain uses TRBV2 with TRBJ1-5, with 8 nucleotides matching TRBD1. Germline trimming cut 7 bases from V and 8 bases from J; bases unmatched to any gene: 13. CDR3 size: 15 residues. CDR1 is SNHLY and CDR2 is FYNNEI in the germline V gene. The CDR3 nucleotides read TGTGCCAGCAACCAGGACAGGGCTTTCGGGAAGCCCCAGCATTTT. It specifies CASNQDRAFGKPQHF.

The V call is TRBV19, the J call TRBJ1-3; possible D gene TRBD1, 6 bases. Germline CDR1 is LNHDA and CDR2 is SQIVND (reference sequence). The ends were cut back, 4 bases at V and 6 bases at J, with 13 bases in the middle. This CDR3 is built from 14 residues. CDR3 region: CASSTRGNKNTIYF. CDR3 nucleotides: TGTGCCAGTAGTACGAGGGGGAACAAAAACACCATATATTTT. Together with reference TRBV19 and TRBJ1-3, the CDR3 gives the full variable domain: DGGITQSPKYLFRKEGQNVTLSCEQNLNHDAMYWYRQDPGQGLRLIYYSQIVNDFQKGDIAEGYSVSREKKESFPLTVTSAQKNPTAFYLCASSTRGNKNTIYFGEGSWLTVV.

This chain links TRBV4-1 with TRBJ1-2; 8 bases align to TRBD1. The germline V gene has CDR1 MGHRA and CDR2 YSYEKL. Trimming removed 4 bases from V and 4 bases from J; junction bases left unmatched: 5. The CDR3 length is 14 residues. CDR3 DNA sequence: TGCGCCAGCAGCCTTGCGACAGGGGCCTATGGCTACACCTTC. Amino acid sequence: CASSLATGAYGYTF.

A word on this clone: The junction shows a germline mismatch at one end, possibly a read error. The gene calls are TRBV29-1 and TRBJ2-7; D perhaps matches TRBD1 (5 bases). CDR1 is SQVTM and CDR2 is ANQGSEA in the germline V gene. There are 12 residues in the CDR3. In DNA, the CDR3 is TGCAGCGTTAAAGACCAACCAGGGGAGCAGTACTTC. Encoded protein: CSVKDQPGEQYF.

The chain employs TRBV27 and TRBJ2-3, with TRBD2 identical over 7 bases. Germline values: CDR1 MNHEY, CDR2 SMNVEV (reference sequence). Germline trimming cut 7 bases from V and 4 bases from J; bases unmatched to any gene: 8. This CDR3 has 14 amino acids. The CDR3 DNA follows: TGTGCCAGCAAGGCACTAGCGATCTCAGATACGCAGTATTTT. It is translated as CASKALAISDTQYF.

The chain carries TRBV6-2 or TRBV6-3 and TRBJ1-5; TRBD1 matches at 9 bases. The trim removed 6 bases at V and 1 base at J, leaving 4 bases unmatched. Germline V lookup: CDR1 MNHEY, CDR2 SVGEGT. The CDR3 consists of 15 residues. In nucleotides, the CDR3 is TGTGCCAGCAGCCGAGGACAGGGGAGCAATCAGCCCCAGCATTTT. It yields the protein CASSRGQGSNQPQHF.

V and J are TRBV7-9 and TRBJ1-5; no clear D gene. Germline CDR1 SEHNR, CDR2 FQNEAQ (reference sequence). The CDR3 contains 13 residues. The V end lost 5 bases, the J end lost 2 bases, and 7 bases lay between the germline ends. The CDR3, as DNA: TGTGCCAGCAGCCCCGAGGGCAATCAGCCCCAGCATTTT. Residues: CASSPEGNQPQHF.

The J gene is TRBJ2-5, the V gene TRBV21-1; the table's D call, TRBD2, was not checked against the DNA. TRBV21-1 is annotated as a pseudogene. CDR3 length: 17 amino acids. DNA of the CDR3: TGTGCCAGCAGCAACCTACTTAGCGGGAGATTTGGGGAGACCCAGTACTTC. Its translation: CASSNLLSGRFGETQYF.

The chain employs TRBV24-1 and TRBJ2-5, with 9 positions matching TRBD1. The CDR3 loop spans 15 amino acids. V was pared by 4 bases and J by 6 bases, with 8 bases of the junction left unmatched. Germline V CDR1 and CDR2: KGHDR, SFDVKD. CDR3 sequence: CATSDMGQGEKTQYF. The CDR3 bases are TGTGCCACCAGTGACATGGGACAGGGAGAGAAGACCCAGTACTTC.

DNA of the CDR3: TGCGCCAGCAGCCAACGGGCGGGAGGAGCTGATACGCAGTATTTT. Protein product: CASSQRAGGADTQYF. The rearrangement uses TRBV4-3 and TRBJ2-3; 8 bases are a match to TRBD2. V dropped 2 bases and J dropped 6; count of bases not matched to a gene: 7. Germline lookup yields CDR1 LGHNA and CDR2 YSLEER. This CDR3 has 15 amino acids.

This sequence joins TRBV4-1 and TRBJ2-3, with D maybe TRBD2 (5 bases). Trimming pared 1 base from V and 6 bases from J, leaving 29 bases between. The CDR3 sequence is 20 residues long. The germline gives CDR1 MGHRA, CDR2 YSYEKL. CDR3 region: CASSQGPVGMAQSPWDTQYF. The CDR3 DNA reads TGCGCCAGCAGCCAAGGGCCCGTCGGGATGGCCCAGTCACCGTGGGATACGCAGTATTTT.

The chain links TRBV2 to TRBJ2-2; 7 nucleotides align to TRBD2. The V segment lost 8 bases and the J segment 4 bases; nucleotides outside the gene matches: 7. This CDR3 region has 14 residues. CDR1 SNHLY and CDR2 FYNNEI come from the germline V gene. CDR3: CASRWGGGTGELFF. The CDR3 region has the DNA TGTGCCAGCCGCTGGGGCGGGGGCACCGGGGAGCTGTTTTTT. The full variable domain, rest sourced from reference TRBV2 and TRBJ2-2, is EPEVTQTPSHQVTQMGQEVILRCVPISNHLYFYWYRQILGQKVEFLVSFYNNEISEKSEIFDDQFSVERPDGSNFTLKIRSTKLEDSAMYFCASRWGGGTGELFFGEGSRLTVL.

This chain joins TRBV7-8 and TRBJ2-1; D is ambiguous. The CDR3 is 16 amino acids. The germline gives CDR1 SGHVS, CDR2 FQNEAQ. V lost 5 bases and J lost 0, with 14 bases in between. The CDR3 reads CASSPSRLSSYNEQFF. In nucleotides, the CDR3 is TGTGCCAGCAGCCCCTCCCGCTTGAGCTCCTACAATGAGCAGTTCTTC. Complete variable domain (other parts from reference TRBV7-8 and TRBJ2-1): GAGVSQSPRYKVAKRGQDVALRCDPISGHVSLFWYQQALGQGPEFLTYFQNEAQLDKSGLPSDRFFAERPEGSVSTLKIQRTQQEDSAVYLCASSPSRLSSYNEQFFGPGTRLTVL.

CDR3 loop: CASSPHEANNEKLFF. CDR3 nucleotides: TGTGCCAGTAGCCCTCACGAGGCAAATAATGAAAAACTGTTTTTT. The rearrangement links TRBV19 to TRBJ1-4; no firm D call. CDR3 length equals 15 residues. The ends were cut back, 6 bases at V and 4 bases at J, with 15 bases in the middle. Germline V CDR1 and CDR2: LNHDA, SQIVND (reference sequence).

This clone showed up many times. The genes are TRBV30 and TRBJ1-5; D uncertain. The CDR3 runs 13 residues. CDR1 GTSNPN and CDR2 SVGIG come from the germline V gene (reference sequence). V gave up 2 bases and J gave up 6 bases, with 11 bases separating them. Here the CDR3 reads CAWSMEAFQPQHF. The CDR3 nucleotides are TGTGCCTGGAGTATGGAGGCCTTTCAGCCCCAGCATTTT.

This chain connects TRBV19 to TRBJ1-6; 10 nucleotides align to TRBD1. The CDR3 runs to 15 residues. J lost 12 bases, V lost 5 bases, and 10 bases had no gene match. Germline CDR1 is LNHDA and CDR2 is SQIVND (reference sequence). CDR3 DNA: TGTGCCAGTAGTCCTCAGCCAGGACAGGGGGGACCCCTCCACTTT. This codes for CASSPQPGQGGPLHF.

The chain recombines TRBV5-1 with TRBJ2-3; the D is unclear. The CDR3 is made up of 14 amino acids. Germline V gene sequence: CDR1 SGHRS, CDR2 YFSETQ. Trimming took 3 bases from V and 2 from J, leaving 10 bases between them. CDR3 protein: CASSSSGYTDTQYF. The DNA for the CDR3 is TGCGCCAGCAGCTCTAGTGGGTACACAGATACGCAGTATTTT.

The CDR3 DNA reads as TGTGCCAGCAGCAGGACACAATACGAGCAGTACTTC. Amino acids: CASSRTQYEQYF. The chain has TRBV12-3 or TRBV12-4 and TRBJ2-7; possible D gene TRBD1, 5 bases. CDR3 length equals 12 residues. V dropped 6 bases and J dropped 4 bases, with 10 bases sitting between them.

V usage is TRBV6-5 and J usage is TRBJ2-7, with a possible D match to TRBD2 (5 bases). Germline V lookup: CDR1 MNHEY, CDR2 SVGAGI. CDR3 length: 11 amino acids. Trimming pared 7 bases from V and 5 bases from J, leaving 9 bases between. The CDR3 region has the DNA TGTGCCAGCATGAGGGAGAACGAGCAGTACTTC. It specifies CASMRENEQYF.

The chain uses TRBV11-2 and TRBJ1-2; D not certain. In germline, CDR1 is SGHAT, CDR2 FQNNGV. The V end was cut by 3 bases, the J end by 5 bases, with 10 bases between. CDR3 length: 13 residues. CDR3 DNA: TGTGCCAGCAGCTTGACACTTAGTTATGGCTACACCTTC. Translated, it gives CASSLTLSYGYTF. Full variable domain (missing parts from reference TRBV11-2 and TRBJ1-2): EAGVAQSPRYKIIEKRQSVAFWCNPISGHATLYWYQQILGQGPKLLIQFQNNGVVDDSQLPKDRFSAERLKGVDSTLKIQPAKLEDSAVYLCASSLTLSYGYTFGSGTRLTVV.

The chain employs TRBV18 and TRBJ2-7, with TRBD1 identical over 8 bases. Germline-derived CDR1 and CDR2 are KGHSH and LQKENI. The ends lost 2 bases at V and 2 bases at J; junction bases unmatched: 8. The length of the CDR3 is 16 residues. The CDR3 DNA follows: TGTGCCAGCTCACCAGTTTTAGGGACAGGACCCTACGAGCAGTACTTC. This encodes CASSPVLGTGPYEQYF. The variable domain in full, completed from reference TRBV18 and TRBJ2-7, reads NAGVMQNPRHLVRRRGQEARLRCSPMKGHSHVYWYRQLPEEGLKFMVYLQKENIIDESGMPKERFSAEFPKEGPSILRIQQVVRGDSAAYFCASSPVLGTGPYEQYFGPGTRLTVT.

The V gene is TRBV7-3, the J gene TRBJ2-3; possibly TRBD2 for D (6 bases). The V gene lost 5 bases and the J gene lost 4 bases, with 19 bases spanning the gap. The CDR3 runs to 16 residues. The germline gives CDR1 SGHTA, CDR2 FQGTGA. The CDR3 DNA reads as TGTGCCAGCAGCAGACAACCGGGACTCGTTCCAGATACGCAGTATTTT. This translates into CASSRQPGLVPDTQYF.

Only a few counts were recorded for this clone. The chain joins TRBV10-3 to TRBJ1-5, with a tentative D call TRBD1 (5 bases). The length of the CDR3 is 13 residues. Trimming cost V 10 bases and J 5 bases, with 15 bases left between them. Germline V lookup: CDR1 ENHRY, CDR2 SYGVKD. The CDR3 reads CATVTAVYQPQHF. Here the CDR3 DNA reads TGTGCCACGGTGACAGCTGTATATCAGCCCCAGCATTTT.

The rearrangement links TRBV12-3 or TRBV12-4 to TRBJ1-6; D gene ambiguous. The CDR3 has 13 residues. V gave up 2 bases and J gave up 6 bases, with 5 bases separating them. CDR3 nucleotides: TGTGCCAGCAGTTTAAACAGTAATTCACCCCTCCACTTT. Its protein product is CASSLNSNSPLHF.